This T cell receptor (beta chain) emerged from a study of shared clonotypes between healthy human individuals. CD45RA+ naive and CD45RA-negative memory subsets were separated from CD4+ cells. Assay: immunoSEQ multiplex PCR; the TCRdb copy retains only in-frame clones and omits some. Altogether roughly 2.2 million clones are present, 85% to 95% being singletons, with the ten largest covering 0.39%. On this clone itself: Its specificity is unknown.

Whole-study results and caveats: Some naive CD4 clonotypes, around 4.7%, turned up in common across a handful of donors.

This receptor was obtained from a man between 18 and 35 years old in good health. Some clones in this sample may be carry-over from other donors' samples. Sample: naive CD4+ T cells from PBMCs. Specified subset: CD45RA+ positively selected.

The CDR3: CASSPLDTGYNSPLHF. In nucleotides, the CDR3 is TGTGCCAGTTCGCCATTAGACACCGGGTATAATTCACCCCTCCACTTT. V is TRBV2 and J is TRBJ1-6; no clear D. V was trimmed by 9 bases and J by 4 bases, leaving 19 bases between them. Germline V gene lookup returns CDR1 SNHLY and CDR2 FYNNEI. The CDR3 loop spans 16 amino acids.